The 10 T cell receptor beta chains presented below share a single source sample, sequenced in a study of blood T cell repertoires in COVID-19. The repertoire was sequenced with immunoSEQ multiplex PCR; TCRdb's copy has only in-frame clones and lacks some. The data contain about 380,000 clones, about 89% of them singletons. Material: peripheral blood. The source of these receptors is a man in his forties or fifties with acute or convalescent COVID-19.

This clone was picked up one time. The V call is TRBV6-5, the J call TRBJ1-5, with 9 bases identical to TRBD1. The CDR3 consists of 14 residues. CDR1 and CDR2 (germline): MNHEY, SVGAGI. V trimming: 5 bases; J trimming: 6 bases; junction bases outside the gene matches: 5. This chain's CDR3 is CASSPTGGGQPQHF. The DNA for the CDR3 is TGTGCCAGCAGTCCGACAGGGGGGGGTCAGCCCCAGCATTTT.

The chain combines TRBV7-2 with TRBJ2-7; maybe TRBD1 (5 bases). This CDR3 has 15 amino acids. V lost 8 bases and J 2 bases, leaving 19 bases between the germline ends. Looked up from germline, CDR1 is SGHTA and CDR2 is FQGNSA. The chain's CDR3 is CASPDSQNTPYEQYF. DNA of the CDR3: TGTGCCAGCCCCGACAGCCAGAACACCCCCTACGAGCAGTACTTC. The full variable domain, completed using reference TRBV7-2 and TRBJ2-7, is GAGVSQSPSNKVTEKGKDVELRCDPISGHTALYWYRQSLGQGLEFLIYFQGNSAPDKSGLPSDRFSAERTGGSVSTLTIQRTQQEDSAVYLCASPDSQNTPYEQYFGPGTRLTVT.

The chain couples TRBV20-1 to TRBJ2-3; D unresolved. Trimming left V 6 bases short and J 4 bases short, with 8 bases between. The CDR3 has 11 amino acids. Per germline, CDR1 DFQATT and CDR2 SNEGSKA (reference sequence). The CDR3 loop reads CSAAISDTQYF. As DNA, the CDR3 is TGCAGTGCCGCTATATCAGATACGCAGTATTTT.

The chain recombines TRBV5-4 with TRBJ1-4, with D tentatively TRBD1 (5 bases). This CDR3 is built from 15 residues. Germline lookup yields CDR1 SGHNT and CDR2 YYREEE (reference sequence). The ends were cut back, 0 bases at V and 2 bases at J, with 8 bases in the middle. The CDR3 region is CASSLGGPTNEKLFF. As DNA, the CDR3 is TGTGCCAGCAGCTTGGGGGGCCCCACTAATGAAAAACTGTTTTTT.

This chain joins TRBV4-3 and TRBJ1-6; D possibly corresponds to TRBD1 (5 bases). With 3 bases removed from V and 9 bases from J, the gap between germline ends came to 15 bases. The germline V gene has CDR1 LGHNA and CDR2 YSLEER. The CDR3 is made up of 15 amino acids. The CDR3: CASSHSDGGGSPLHF. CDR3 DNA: TGCGCCAGCAGCCATTCGGACGGGGGAGGTTCACCCCTCCACTTT.

The CDR3: CASSENRRYTEAFF. The CDR3 DNA reads as TGTGCCAGCAGTGAAAACAGGCGATACACTGAAGCTTTCTTT. The rearrangement joins TRBV6-1 to TRBJ1-1; a weak D match, TRBD1 (5 bases). This CDR3 is built from 14 residues. The V gene lost 2 bases and the J gene lost 3 bases, with 10 bases spanning the gap. The germline V gene encodes CDR1 MNHNS and CDR2 SASEGT.

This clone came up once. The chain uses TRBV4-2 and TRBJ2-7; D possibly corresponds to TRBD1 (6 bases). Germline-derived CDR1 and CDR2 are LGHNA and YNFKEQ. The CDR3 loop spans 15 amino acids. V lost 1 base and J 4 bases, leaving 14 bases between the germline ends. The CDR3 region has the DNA TGTGCCAGCAGCCAAGGGGCAGGGGTCTATTACGAGCAGTACTTC. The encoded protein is CASSQGAGVYYEQYF.

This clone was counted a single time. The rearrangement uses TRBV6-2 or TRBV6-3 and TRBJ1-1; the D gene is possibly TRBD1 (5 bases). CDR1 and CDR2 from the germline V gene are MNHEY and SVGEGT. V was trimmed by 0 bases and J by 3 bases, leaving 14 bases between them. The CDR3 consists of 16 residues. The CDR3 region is CASSYSGSRADTEAFF. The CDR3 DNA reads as TGTGCCAGCAGTTACTCAGGGTCCAGGGCGGACACTGAAGCTTTCTTT.

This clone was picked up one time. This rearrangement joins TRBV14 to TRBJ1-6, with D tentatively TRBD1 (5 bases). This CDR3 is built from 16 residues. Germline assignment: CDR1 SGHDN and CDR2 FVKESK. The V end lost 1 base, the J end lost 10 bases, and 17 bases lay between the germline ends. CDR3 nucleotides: TGTGCCAGCAGCCAAGTGGGAAGGCAGGGAAGATCACCCCTCCACTTT. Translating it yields CASSQVGRQGRSPLHF. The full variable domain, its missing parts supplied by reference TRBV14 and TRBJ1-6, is EAGVTQFPSHSVIEKGQTVTLRCDPISGHDNLYWYRRVMGKEIKFLLHFVKESKQDESGMPNNRFLAERTGGTYSTLKVQPAELEDSGVYFCASSQVGRQGRSPLHFGNGTRLTVT.

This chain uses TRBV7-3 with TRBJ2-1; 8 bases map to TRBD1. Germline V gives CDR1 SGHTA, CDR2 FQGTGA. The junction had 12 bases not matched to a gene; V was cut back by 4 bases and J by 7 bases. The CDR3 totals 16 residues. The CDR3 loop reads CASSSQQGGLGNEQFF. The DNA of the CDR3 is TGTGCCAGCAGCTCTCAACAGGGGGGATTGGGAAATGAGCAGTTCTTC.